This entry lists 25 T cell receptor beta chains sequenced from one sample in a study of blood T cell repertoires in COVID-19. Assay used: immunoSEQ multiplex PCR; TCRdb lists only in-frame clones, some missing. The sample lists just under 55,000 clones; 75% to 90% were seen once. Source material: peripheral blood. Receptors originate from a woman in her sixties or seventies with acute or convalescent COVID-19.

This rearrangement joins TRBV19 to TRBJ2-1, with 13 nucleotides matching TRBD2. CDR3 length: 16 residues. CDR1 is LNHDA and CDR2 is SQIVND in the germline V gene (reference sequence). V trimming: 3 bases; J trimming: 8 bases; junction bases outside the gene matches: 7. The CDR3 loop reads CASSIRTGTSGDEQFF. DNA of the CDR3: TGTGCCAGTAGTATTCGGACCGGGACTAGCGGGGATGAGCAGTTCTTC. Based on the CDR3 plus reference TRBV19 and TRBJ2-1, the full variable domain is DGGITQSPKYLFRKEGQNVTLSCEQNLNHDAMYWYRQDPGQGLRLIYYSQIVNDFQKGDIAEGYSVSREKKESFPLTVTSAQKNPTAFYLCASSIRTGTSGDEQFFGPGTRLTVL.

The CDR3 bases are TGTGCCAGCAGTGAGACTCTAGCGGGATCTAACTACAATGAGCAGTTCTTC. It translates to CASSETLAGSNYNEQFF. This chain connects TRBV2 to TRBJ2-1, with TRBD2 matching over 9 bases. In germline, CDR1 is SNHLY, CDR2 FYNNEI. This CDR3 comprises 17 residues. The trim removed 3 bases at V and 3 bases at J, leaving 9 bases unmatched.

The chain uses TRBV6-5 and TRBJ1-2, with 8 bases matching TRBD1. The CDR3 is 12 residues long. Germline trimming cut 7 bases from V and 8 bases from J; bases unmatched to any gene: 6. CDR1 and CDR2 (germline): MNHEY, SVGAGI. CDR3 in DNA: TGTGCCAGCATCTGGCAGGGGGCGGGCTACACCTTC. Translated: CASIWQGAGYTF.

The chain employs TRBV7-8 and TRBJ1-1; D not resolved. The length of the CDR3 is 12 residues. Germline values: CDR1 SGHVS, CDR2 FQNEAQ. Deletions cut 2 bases from V and 4 bases from J, with 5 bases between. CDR3 nucleotide sequence: TGTGCCAGCAGCTTACAATTCACTGAAGCTTTCTTT. Residues: CASSLQFTEAFF. The whole variable domain, filled in from reference TRBV7-8 and TRBJ1-1, reads GAGVSQSPRYKVAKRGQDVALRCDPISGHVSLFWYQQALGQGPEFLTYFQNEAQLDKSGLPSDRFFAERPEGSVSTLKIQRTQQEDSAVYLCASSLQFTEAFFGQGTRLTVV.

This clone was counted between two and nine times. This sequence joins TRBV7-2 and TRBJ1-1; no firm D call. Germline assignment: CDR1 SGHTA and CDR2 FQGNSA. Trimming cost V 1 base and J 4 bases, with 4 bases left between them. The CDR3 consists of 12 residues. CDR3 DNA sequence: TGTGCCAGCAGCTTAGTTAGCACTGAAGCTTTCTTT. Protein sequence: CASSLVSTEAFF.

V usage is TRBV28 and J usage is TRBJ1-2; possibly TRBD1 for D (5 bases). The CDR3 is 13 residues long. Trimming removed 3 bases from V and 4 bases from J, with 9 bases in between. Germline CDR1 is MDHEN and CDR2 is SYDVKM. This CDR3 is CASSFSQGYGYTF. DNA for the CDR3: TGTGCCAGCAGTTTTAGTCAGGGCTATGGCTACACCTTC.

The chain joins TRBV5-1 to TRBJ2-5; TRBD2 matches at 13 bases. Trimming took 0 bases from V and 5 from J; bases not matched to a gene: 4. In germline, CDR1 is SGHRS, CDR2 YFSETQ. This CDR3 is 16 amino acids long. CDR3 sequence (DNA): TGCGCCAGCAGCTTGGAACTAGCGGGGGGGCGTGAGACCCAGTACTTC. Translating gives CASSLELAGGRETQYF.

The chain links TRBV7-6 to TRBJ1-5; TRBD1 is a possible D gene (5 bases). This CDR3 contains 13 residues. Germline CDR1 SGHVS, CDR2 FNYEAQ. Trimming shortened V by 5 bases and J by 7 bases, and 12 bases separated the two germline ends. In DNA, the CDR3 is TGTGCCAGCAGCGTTACAGGAATCCAGCCCCAGCATTTT. This codes for CASSVTGIQPQHF.

This chain connects TRBV11-2 to TRBJ2-3; TRBD2 agrees at 11 bases. After removal of 1 base from V and 14 bases from J, the junction contained 8 bases not matched to a gene. The CDR3 has 14 residues. Per the germline V gene, CDR1 is SGHAT and CDR2 is FQNNGV. CDR3 region: CASSLAPSGGILYF. The DNA of the CDR3 is TGTGCCAGCAGCTTAGCTCCTAGCGGGGGGATTCTGTATTTT.

V usage is TRBV28 and J usage is TRBJ2-2; no clear D gene. Per the germline V gene, CDR1 is MDHEN and CDR2 is SYDVKM. Trimming stripped 4 bases from V and 0 bases from J, with 18 bases between. This CDR3 has 18 residues. The CDR3 reads CASSYPTARRANTGELFF. The DNA of the CDR3 is TGTGCCAGCAGTTACCCCACAGCCAGGCGCGCGAACACCGGGGAGCTGTTTTTT.

This chain joins TRBV6-5 and TRBJ1-1, with a weak D call TRBD1 (6 bases). The CDR3 sequence is 12 residues long. Germline V lookup: CDR1 MNHEY, CDR2 SVGAGI. V lost 8 bases, J lost 1 base, and 8 bases lay in between. The CDR3 coding sequence is TGTGCCAGCTTCAGGGGGAACACTGAAGCTTTCTTT. Amino acids: CASFRGNTEAFF.

This clone was seen a single time. As DNA, the CDR3 is TGTGCCAGCAGTTTTAACAATGCCTATCAGCCCCAGCATTTT. As protein: CASSFNNAYQPQHF. The V call is TRBV28, the J call TRBJ1-5, with D uncertain. The germline V gene encodes CDR1 MDHEN and CDR2 SYDVKM. The CDR3 consists of 14 residues. V gave up 3 bases and J gave up 5 bases, with 11 bases separating them.

The rearrangement links TRBV5-8 to TRBJ1-2, with 10 bases lining up with TRBD1. V gave up 4 bases and J gave up 0 bases; unmatched junction bases: 6. This CDR3 contains 16 residues. Germline assignment: CDR1 SGHTS and CDR2 YDEGEE. Written as DNA, the CDR3 is TGTGCCAGCAGCAAATGGACAGGGGGTGCTAACTATGGCTACACCTTC. Encoded protein: CASSKWTGGANYGYTF.

The V call is TRBV7-8, the J call TRBJ1-1; the D is unclear. V lost 1 base to trimming and J lost 2 bases, with 8 bases between them. The CDR3 contains 14 residues. Per germline, CDR1 SGHVS and CDR2 FQNEAQ. This CDR3 reads CASSLGEANTEAFF. In DNA, the CDR3 is TGTGCCAGCAGCTTAGGTGAAGCAAACACTGAAGCTTTCTTT.

This chain connects TRBV30 to TRBJ1-1; maybe TRBD1 (6 bases). Germline V lookup: CDR1 GTSNPN, CDR2 SVGIG (reference sequence). V lost 2 bases and J 5 bases, leaving 12 bases between the germline ends. The CDR3 sequence is 13 residues long. The CDR3 protein is CAWSQQGVTEAFF. In nucleotides, the CDR3 is TGTGCCTGGAGTCAACAGGGTGTAACTGAAGCTTTCTTT.

CDR3 region: CASSRDRGSYEQYF. In DNA, the CDR3 is TGTGCCAGCAGCAGGGACAGGGGTAGCTACGAGCAGTACTTC. The chain is built from TRBV11-1 and TRBJ2-7; 10 positions agree with TRBD1. The CDR3 is 14 residues long. V lost 5 bases and J lost 3; bases outside the gene matches: 4. Per the germline V gene, CDR1 is SGHAT and CDR2 is FQDESV (reference sequence).

The chain is built from TRBV29-1 and TRBJ2-1, with 7 bases fitting TRBD2. This CDR3 comprises 17 residues. The germline CDR1 and CDR2 sequences are SQVTM and ANQGSEA. J was trimmed by 0 bases and V by 4 bases; bases with no gene match: 12. The CDR3 region is CSVVGPLAGSSYNEQFF. The CDR3 DNA reads TGCAGCGTTGTGGGGCCATTAGCGGGCAGCTCCTACAATGAGCAGTTCTTC.

The rearrangement joins TRBV23-1 to TRBJ2-2, with D maybe TRBD1 (6 bases). TRBV23-1 falls under the ORF class, with uncertain function. The CDR3 loop spans 24 amino acids. With 2 bases removed from V and 0 bases from J, the gap between germline ends came to 34 bases. Here the CDR3 DNA reads TGCGCCAGCAGTCAAATCTACTCCTGGTCAGGGGCGACCCTAGGAATCACGAACACCGGGGAGCTGTTTTTT. Encoded protein: CASSQIYSWSGATLGITNTGELFF.

In this sample, this clone turned up a few times. This rearrangement joins TRBV6-5 to TRBJ1-5; TRBD1 matches 7 bases. The germline gives CDR1 MNHEY, CDR2 SVGAGI. The V segment lost 7 bases and the J segment 5 bases; nucleotides outside the gene matches: 5. There are 13 residues in the CDR3. The CDR3 bases are TGTGCCAGCATACGGGACAGAGATCAGCCCCAGCATTTT. Residues: CASIRDRDQPQHF.

The chain links TRBV29-1 to TRBJ2-7; no clear D. The CDR3 runs to 11 residues. Germline V CDR1 and CDR2: SQVTM, ANQGSEA. V shed 0 bases and J shed 9 bases, with 9 bases lying between them. CDR3 bases: TGCAGCGTTGAAGATCTTGCAGGGCAGTACTTC. This gives the protein CSVEDLAGQYF.

This rearrangement joins TRBV21-1 to TRBJ1-2; the table calls TRBD1, which could not be checked here. TRBV21-1 is marked as a pseudogene. The CDR3 is 13 residues long. The CDR3 spells CASSKEQGCGYTF. In DNA form, the CDR3 reads TGTGCCAGCAGCAAAGAACAGGGGTGTGGCTACACCTTC.

This clone was recorded only once. The rearrangement uses TRBV5-1 and TRBJ2-3, with 7 bases fitting TRBD1. Germline assignment: CDR1 SGHRS and CDR2 YFSETQ. This CDR3 contains 16 residues. V trimming: 4 bases; J trimming: 2 bases; junction bases outside the gene matches: 10. The CDR3, as DNA: TGCGCCAGCAGCCCGTCAACAGGGGCCGCCACAGATACGCAGTATTTT. This codes for CASSPSTGAATDTQYF.

The rearrangement uses TRBV4-1 and TRBJ2-2; 7 bases align to TRBD1. Germline CDR1 reads MGHRA; CDR2 reads YSYEKL. There are 17 residues in the CDR3. With V trimmed by 1 base and J by 2 bases, 7 bases remained unmatched. In DNA, the CDR3 is TGCGCCAGCAGCCAAGTGCTCAGGGGGAGAAACACCGGGGAGCTGTTTTTT. Its translation is CASSQVLRGRNTGELFF.

The CDR3 sequence is CASSGQGNTEAFF. CDR3 nucleotides: TGTGCCAGCAGCGGGCAGGGGAACACTGAAGCTTTCTTT. This chain links TRBV9 with TRBJ1-1; maybe TRBD1 (5 bases). Germline V gives CDR1 SGDLS, CDR2 YYNGEE. This CDR3 has 13 residues. Trimming left V 3 bases short and J 1 base short, with 7 bases between.

The V gene is TRBV7-2, the J gene TRBJ2-1; D is perhaps TRBD2 (6 bases). This CDR3 comprises 16 residues. From germline, CDR1 is SGHTA and CDR2 FQGNSA. The V and J ends lost 5 bases and 5 bases respectively, with 19 bases between them. The CDR3 DNA reads TGTGCCAGCAGCAAGACTGACGGGAGAGGGCACAATGAGCAGTTCTTC. Protein: CASSKTDGRGHNEQFF.